These T cell receptor beta chains were read from a single sample in a study of T-cell memory formation after mild COVID-19. Via MiXCR, TCRdb re-called the 5' RACE reads, giving one row per CDR3 protein. The sample shows some 310,000 distinct CDR3 sequences, 20% to 25% of them seen only once. What was sequenced was PBMCs or a T cell subset sorted from them (not recorded which). Receptor source: a man younger than 35 who had mild COVID-19 (a few samples of this study predate the infection). Cell type and time point are not known. Both conserved end residues are part of each CDR3. D genes are given only for firm matches. A row's size may be missing; if present it is once, few, many or a size class.

J | size | V | D | CDR3 | DNA
TRBJ1-6 | few | TRBV7-2 | . | CASSFFPREPRHF | TGTGCCAGCAGCTTCTTTCCGAGGGAGCCCCGTCACTTT
TRBJ1-5 | . | TRBV19 | TRBD1 | CASSPGTGGDQPQHF | TGTGCCAGTAGCCCCGGGACAGGGGGGGATCAGCCCCAGCATTTT
TRBJ1-6 | few | TRBV7-2 | . | CASSLAARTNSPLHF | TGTGCCAGCAGCTTAGCCGCACGGACTAATTCACCCCTCCACTTT
TRBJ1-2 | many | TRBV5-1 | . | CASSLDRANYGYTF | TGCGCCAGCAGCTTGGACAGGGCTAACTATGGCTACACCTTC
TRBJ1-6 | few | TRBV5-1 | . | CASSPTSGRNSPLHF | TGCGCCAGCAGCCCGACCTCAGGGAGGAATTCACCCCTCCACTTT
TRBJ1-6 | few | TRBV4-3 | . | CASSQDWLGGISYNSPLHF | TGCGCCAGCAGCCAAGATTGGTTGGGCGGGATCTCCTATAATTCACCCCTCCACTTT
TRBJ1-3 | . | TRBV4-2 | . | CASRTSQEGNTIYF | TGTGCCAGCCGGACATCCCAGGAGGGAAACACCATATATTTT
TRBJ2-7 | . | TRBV6-2/TRBV6-3 | . | CASAAASSYEQYF | TGTGCCAGCGCAGCGGCTAGCTCCTACGAGCAGTACTTC
TRBJ2-4 | . | TRBV5-6 | . | CASSPGWGRFENIQYF | TGTGCCAGCAGCCCAGGATGGGGGCGCTTCGAAAACATTCAGTACTTC
TRBJ2-1 | few | TRBV7-6 | TRBD2 | CASSSSGGASYNEQFF | TGTGCCAGCAGCAGTAGCGGGGGGGCGTCCTACAATGAGCAGTTCTTC
TRBJ2-4 | many | TRBV5-5 | . | CASSFIGGLAKNIQYF | TGTGCCAGCAGCTTTATAGGGGGGTTAGCCAAAAACATTCAGTACTTC
TRBJ1-5 | many | TRBV19 | . | CASNPPAPNQPQHF | TGTGCCAGTAACCCTCCAGCGCCCAATCAGCCCCAGCATTTT
TRBJ1-2 | . | TRBV4-2 | . | CASSPTRQGERNGYTF | TGTGCCAGCAGCCCAACCCGACAAGGGGAACGGAACGGCTACACCTTC
TRBJ2-1 | . | TRBV18 | . | CASSRDVLSSYNEQFF | TGTGCCAGCTCCCGAGACGTTTTAAGCTCCTACAATGAGCAGTTCTTC
TRBJ1-2 | . | TRBV7-2 | TRBD1 | CASSGWTGGGYTF | TGTGCCAGCAGCGGCTGGACAGGGGGCGGCTACACCTTC
TRBJ2-7 | . | TRBV4-2 | TRBD2 | CASSQQRGGYYEQYF | TGTGCCAGCAGCCAACAGCGGGGGGGGTACTACGAGCAGTACTTC
TRBJ2-3 | . | TRBV10-3 | TRBD2 | CAISGGPTDTQYF | TGTGCCATCTCGGGGGGACCCACAGATACGCAGTATTTT
TRBJ2-3 | few | TRBV4-2 | . | CASSQVEDRPDTQYF | TGTGCCAGCAGCCAAGTTGAGGACCGACCAGATACGCAGTATTTT
TRBJ1-2 | few | TRBV12-3/TRBV12-4 | . | CASSWGGPNYGYTF | TGTGCCAGCAGTTGGGGGGGCCCAAACTATGGCTACACCTTC
TRBJ2-2 | few | TRBV11-2 | . | CASSPELGLRELFF | TGTGCCAGCAGCCCGGAGCTTGGATTACGGGAGCTGTTTTTT
TRBJ2-7 | . | TRBV6-6 | . | CASSYPKGYEQYF | TGTGCCAGCAGTTACCCGAAGGGTTACGAGCAGTACTTC
TRBJ2-3 | . | TRBV12-3/TRBV12-4 | . | CASSLAGPVTDTQYF | TGTGCCAGCAGTTTGGCAGGACCCGTCACAGATACGCAGTATTTT
TRBJ2-1 | few | TRBV10-3 | TRBD2 | CAISVSSGGSSYNEQFF | TGTGCCATCAGTGTCTCTAGCGGGGGAAGCTCCTACAATGAGCAGTTCTTC
TRBJ1-1 | many | TRBV12-3/TRBV12-4 | . | CASSLIYTEAFF | TGTGCCAGCAGTTTGATTTACACTGAAGCTTTCTTT
TRBJ2-3 | . | TRBV11-1 | TRBD2 | CASSELAGGADTQYF | TGTGCCAGCAGCGAGCTAGCGGGGGGGGCAGATACGCAGTATTTT
TRBJ2-1 | few | TRBV3-1 | TRBD1 | CASSQEWSDRGYNEQFF | TGTGCCAGCAGCCAAGAGTGGTCGGACAGGGGATACAATGAGCAGTTCTTC
TRBJ1-2 | . | TRBV7-9 | . | CASSLWQTYGYTF | TGTGCCAGCAGCTTATGGCAGACCTATGGCTACACCTTC
TRBJ2-3 | . | TRBV5-1 | TRBD2 | CASSLETARQRLGGTDTQYF | TGCGCCAGCAGCTTGGAAACCGCCCGACAGCGACTGGGGGGGACAGATACGCAGTATTTT
TRBJ1-1 | . | TRBV3-1 | TRBD1 | CASSQNPGQGRTEAFF | TGTGCCAGCAGCCAGAATCCTGGACAGGGAAGAACTGAAGCTTTCTTT
TRBJ2-5 | . | TRBV5-1 | . | CASSPGPSGTQYF | TGCGCCAGCAGCCCGGGCCCCTCTGGGACCCAGTACTTC
TRBJ2-1 | . | TRBV3-1 | . | CASSQAGGYGEQFF | TGTGCCAGCAGCCAAGCGGGGGGCTACGGTGAGCAGTTCTTC
TRBJ2-2 | few | TRBV6-6 | TRBD2 | CASSYLFGQMSGGASNGELFF | TGTGCCAGCAGTTACTTGTTCGGACAGATGAGCGGGGGGGCCTCGAACGGGGAGCTGTTTTTT
TRBJ2-7 | . | TRBV20-1 | . | CSAARERPYEQYF | TGCAGTGCTGCTAGGGAGAGACCCTACGAGCAGTACTTC
TRBJ1-1 | many | TRBV7-2 | . | CASSFSANTEAFF | TGCGCCAGCAGCTTTAGCGCGAACACTGAAGCTTTCTTT
TRBJ1-1 | . | TRBV3-1 | . | CASSPEDFRRNTEAFF | TGTGCCAGCAGCCCCGAGGACTTTCGGAGGAACACTGAAGCTTTCTTT
TRBJ2-5 | . | TRBV3-1 | . | CASKGSGKTQYF | TGTGCCAGCAAGGGATCAGGGAAGACCCAGTACTTC
TRBJ2-1 | few | TRBV7-6 | . | CASSLAPADNEQFF | TGTGCCAGCAGCTTAGCGCCCGCCGACAATGAGCAGTTCTTC
TRBJ1-2 | . | TRBV6-6 | . | CASSYTDRDYGYTF | TGTGCCAGCAGTTACACCGACAGAGACTATGGCTACACCTTC
TRBJ2-3 | few | TRBV4-1 | . | CASSQIPGTRSPTTDTQYF | TGCGCCAGCAGCCAAATTCCAGGGACACGATCTCCGACCACAGATACGCAGTATTTT
TRBJ1-4 | few | TRBV7-3 | . | CASSHPEDLGEKLFF | TGTGCCAGCAGCCACCCTGAGGACTTAGGGGAAAAACTGTTTTTT
TRBJ1-2 | few | TRBV4-1 | . | CASSQDHPGNYGYTF | TGCGCCAGCAGCCAAGATCATCCCGGGAACTATGGCTACACCTTC
TRBJ2-3 | few | TRBV9 | TRBD1 | CASSDLGQTSTDTQYF | TGTGCCAGCAGCGACTTGGGACAGACAAGCACAGATACGCAGTATTTT
TRBJ1-2 | few | TRBV6-5 | . | CASSSQGPGYGYTF | TGTGCCAGCAGTTCACAGGGACCTGGCTATGGCTACACCTTC
TRBJ2-7 | few | TRBV6-5 | TRBD1 | CATQAGQGAREQYF | TGTGCCACCCAAGCGGGACAGGGGGCGAGGGAGCAGTACTTC
TRBJ1-3 | many | TRBV20-1 | . | CSALLPVSGNTIYF | TGCAGTGCTCTCCTACCCGTTTCTGGAAACACCATATATTTT
TRBJ1-1 | . | TRBV18 | . | CTSSYVAQERLNTEAFF | TGTACCAGCTCATACGTCGCGCAGGAGCGCTTGAACACTGAAGCTTTCTTT
TRBJ2-1 | . | TRBV5-1 | TRBD2 | CASSLGLAWAYEQFF | TGCGCCAGCAGCTTGGGACTAGCGTGGGCCTATGAGCAGTTCTTC
TRBJ1-5 | few | TRBV5-1 | . | CASSLGGRILNQPQHF | TGCGCCAGCAGCTTGGGGGGCCGGATACTGAATCAGCCCCAGCATTTT
TRBJ2-7 | few | TRBV6-2/TRBV6-3 | TRBD1 | CASSPGTGSREQYF | TGTGCCAGCAGTCCCGGGACAGGGTCGCGCGAGCAGTACTTC
TRBJ2-5 | few | TRBV7-7 | TRBD2 | CASSLVGGERETQYF | TGTGCCAGCAGCTTAGTGGGGGGGGAGCGAGAGACCCAGTACTTC